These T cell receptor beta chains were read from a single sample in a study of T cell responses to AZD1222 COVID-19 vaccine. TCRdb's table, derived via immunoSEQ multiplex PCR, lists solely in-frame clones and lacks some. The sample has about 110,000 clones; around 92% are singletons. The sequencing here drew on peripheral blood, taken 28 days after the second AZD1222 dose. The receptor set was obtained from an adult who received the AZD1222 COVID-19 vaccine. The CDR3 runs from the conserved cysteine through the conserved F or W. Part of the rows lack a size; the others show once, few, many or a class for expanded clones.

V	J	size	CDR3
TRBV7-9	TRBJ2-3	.	CASSLVTSTDTQYF
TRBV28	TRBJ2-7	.	CASSSTGASTYEQYF
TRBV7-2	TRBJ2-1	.	CASSWRVAGYNEQFF
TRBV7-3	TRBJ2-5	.	CASSLAGGRGETQYF
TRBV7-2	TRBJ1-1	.	CASSYTGGRGVTEAFF
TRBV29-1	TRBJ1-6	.	CSVEVAGSNSPLHF
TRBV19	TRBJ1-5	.	CASSIEPGHRLYSNQPQHF
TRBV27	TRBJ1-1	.	CASSLTSSTEAFF
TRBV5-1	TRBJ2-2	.	CASSLEGVGELFF
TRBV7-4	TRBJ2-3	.	CASSLPLLVTSTDTQYF
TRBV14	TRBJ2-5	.	CASSWTSGSGETQYF
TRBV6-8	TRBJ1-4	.	CASKGGSPWLFF
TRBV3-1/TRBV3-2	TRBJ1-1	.	CASSPGSNTEAFF
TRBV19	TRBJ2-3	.	CASRNTDTQYF
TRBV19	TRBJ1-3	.	CASSMRSGRGNPGNTIYF
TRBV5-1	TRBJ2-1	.	CASSFMGAGIGEQFF
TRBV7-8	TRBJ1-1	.	CASSLVADPEAFF
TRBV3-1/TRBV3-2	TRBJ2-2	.	CASSQGLAAQGELFF
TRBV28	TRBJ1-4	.	CASKRTGTVAPSREKLFF
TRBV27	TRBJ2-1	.	CASSGTPLEQFF
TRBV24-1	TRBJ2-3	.	CATSDSGHDTQYF
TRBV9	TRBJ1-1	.	CASSVESGGGRAFF
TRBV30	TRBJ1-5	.	CAWSSGSSGNQPQHF
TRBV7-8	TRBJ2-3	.	CASSLGGWDTQYF
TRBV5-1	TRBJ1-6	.	CASSPTGTDSPLHF
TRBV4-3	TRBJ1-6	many	CASSQDLTGMNSPLHF
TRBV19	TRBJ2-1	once	CASRAVTYNEQFF
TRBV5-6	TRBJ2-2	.	CASSLAVGWGELFF
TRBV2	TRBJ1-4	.	CATKRGPNEKLFF
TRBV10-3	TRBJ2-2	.	CAIGGTGNTGELFF
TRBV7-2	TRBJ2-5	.	CASSSQGLAGVGETQYF
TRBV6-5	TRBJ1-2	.	CASSYQAGSYTF
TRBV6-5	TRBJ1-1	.	CASSYSIGPSGTEAFF
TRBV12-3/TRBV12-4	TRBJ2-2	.	CASTTGGELFF
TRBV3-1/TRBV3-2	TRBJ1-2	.	CASSQDRGQSGYTF
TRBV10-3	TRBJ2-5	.	CASGTGIETQYF
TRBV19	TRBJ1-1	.	CASSKDRDTEAFF
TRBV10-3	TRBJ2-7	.	CAISRTGEGVQYF
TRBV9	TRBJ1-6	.	CASSGKTGGGYNSPLHF
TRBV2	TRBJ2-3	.	CASSDQPGSTDTQYF
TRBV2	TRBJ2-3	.	CAGEGSFTDTQYF
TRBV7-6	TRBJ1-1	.	CASSLGRAGAFF
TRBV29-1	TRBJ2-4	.	CSVEGDRNIQYF
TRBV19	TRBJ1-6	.	CASSRTGSSPLHF
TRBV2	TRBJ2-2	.	CASSGDSFNTGELFF